The sequence of this T cell receptor beta chain was determined in a study of blood T cell repertoires in COVID-19. Overall study context: Samples came from the United States, Italy and Spain, spanning acute and convalescent COVID-19. Sample material is recorded as cDNA or gDNA derived from T cells, B-cell-depleted T cells, or PBMCs.

Donors were grouped by their self-reported clinical history. The V gene end was trimmed by 1 base and the J gene end by 6 bases; junction bases not matched to a gene: 6. The germline gives CDR1 MNHEY, CDR2 SVGAGI. The CDR3 has 15 residues. Some clones are missing from TCRdb's copy, which holds only in-frame ones; the method was immunoSEQ multiplex PCR. The sample has fewer than 250,000 clones, around 90% seen once. Material: PBMCs or T cells enriched from blood (not recorded which). This receptor was taken from a woman aged 30 to 39 who had been exposed to COVID-19. The V and J genes are TRBV6-5 and TRBJ2-7, with 10 bases identical to TRBD2. In DNA, the CDR3 is TGTGCCAGCAGTTACTTAAGCGGGAGGGCCGCCGAGCAGTACTTC. It is translated as CASSYLSGRAAEQYF.